One and the same sample provided the 32 T cell receptor beta chains below, sequenced in a study of somatic mutations in cytotoxic T cells in rheumatoid arthritis. The table came from immunoSEQ multiplex PCR; TCRdb's copy has only in-frame clones and leaves some out. In the table there are tens of thousands of clones, about 83% of which are singletons. The sequenced sample consisted of CD8+ T cells sorted from blood. Receptors were obtained from an adult with rheumatoid arthritis.

This chain uses TRBV7-2 with TRBJ2-1; 7 nucleotides line up with TRBD2. This CDR3 has 15 amino acids. V was pared by 1 base and J by 6 bases, with 6 bases of the junction left unmatched. Germline V gene lookup returns CDR1 SGHTA and CDR2 FQGNSA. Here the CDR3 reads CASSLGGWGGNEQFF. In nucleotides, the CDR3 is TGTGCCAGCAGCTTAGGGGGTTGGGGGGGCAATGAGCAGTTCTTC.

The V and J genes are TRBV7-3 and TRBJ2-1, with 9 bases that match TRBD2. After removal of 2 bases from V and 8 bases from J, the junction contained 16 bases not matched to a gene. The CDR3 spans 18 residues. Germline assignment: CDR1 SGHTA and CDR2 FQGTGA. Here the CDR3 reads CASSLPRRLAGIFYEQFF. The DNA of the CDR3 is TGTGCCAGCAGCTTACCCAGGCGGCTAGCGGGAATCTTCTATGAGCAGTTCTTC.

Here the CDR3 reads CASSLMGQPQHF. CDR3 nucleotides: TGTGCCAGCAGCTTGATGGGGCAGCCCCAGCATTTT. The chain joins TRBV5-6 to TRBJ1-5; D is ambiguous. Germline V gene data show CDR1 as SGHDT and CDR2 as YYEEEE. The germline V and J ends were trimmed by 1 base and 7 bases, with 6 bases remaining between them. The length of the CDR3 is 12 residues. The full variable domain, with the rest looked up from reference TRBV5-6 and TRBJ1-5, is DAGVTQSPTHLIKTRGQQVTLRCSPKSGHDTVSWYQQALGQGPQFIFQYYEEEERQRGNFPDRFSGHQFPNYSSELNVNALLLGDSALYLCASSLMGQPQHFGDGTRLSIL.

The chain is built from TRBV2 and TRBJ1-2, with D perhaps TRBD1 (5 bases). Trimming took 6 bases from V and 4 from J, leaving 15 bases between them. The CDR3 consists of 14 residues. Per germline, CDR1 SNHLY and CDR2 FYNNEI. CDR3 in amino acids: CASSAQVRGYGYTF. The CDR3 DNA sequence: TGTGCCAGCAGCGCACAGGTGAGGGGCTATGGCTACACCTTC.

This clone showed up just a few times. This sequence joins TRBV7-9 and TRBJ1-2; the D gene is possibly TRBD1 (6 bases). Trimming pared 6 bases from V and 8 bases from J, leaving 25 bases between. This CDR3 has 16 amino acids. Per the germline V gene, CDR1 is SEHNR and CDR2 is FQNEAQ (reference sequence). CDR3 DNA: TGTGCCAGCAGGACATCAGGGGCGTCCTTCCAGGGGGGCTACACCTTC. This gives the protein CASRTSGASFQGGYTF.

By share, this clone counts as large. The V and J genes are TRBV27 and TRBJ2-7, with TRBD2 matching 11 bases. The J segment lost 0 bases and the V segment lost 5 bases, leaving 9 bases of the junction unmatched. Germline CDR1 MNHEY, CDR2 SMNVEV (reference sequence). The CDR3 loop spans 17 amino acids. CDR3 sequence (DNA): TGTGCCAGCAGTCCCCGAGGGACTAGCGGAATCTCCTACGAGCAGTACGTC. Amino acids: CASSPRGTSGISYEQYV.

J is TRBJ1-4 and V is TRBV15; D is undetermined. Per germline, CDR1 LNHNV and CDR2 YYDKDF (reference sequence). Trimming left V 6 bases short and J 8 bases short, with 10 bases between. The CDR3 has 12 residues. As DNA, the CDR3 is TGTGCCACCAGTCCATTAGGGGAAAAACTGTTTTTT. Translating gives CATSPLGEKLFF.

The chain links TRBV6-1 to TRBJ2-1, with a tentative D call TRBD2 (6 bases). V gave up 5 bases and J gave up 8 bases, with 13 bases separating them. The CDR3 runs 13 residues. From germline, CDR1 is MNHNS and CDR2 SASEGT. Here the CDR3 reads CASSTPRRDEQFF. The DNA of the CDR3 is TGTGCCAGCAGTACTCCGAGGAGGGATGAGCAGTTCTTC.

This CDR3 is CASTAAGGEDEKLFF. The CDR3 DNA is TGTGCCAGCACCGCAGCCGGAGGAGAAGATGAAAAACTGTTTTTT. This chain joins TRBV6-9 and TRBJ1-4; D is ambiguous. Germline-derived CDR1 and CDR2 are MNHGY and SVAAGI. The CDR3 extends over 15 amino acids. Trimming left V 7 bases short and J 6 bases short, with 18 bases between.

V gene TRBV6-1 combines with J gene TRBJ1-4; 8 positions agree with TRBD1. V dropped 2 bases and J dropped 11; count of bases not matched to a gene: 4. This CDR3 region has 13 residues. CDR1 is MNHNS, CDR2 SASEGT, per germline. The CDR3 nucleotides are TGTGCCAGCAGTGAATACAGGGGGGGGAAACTGTTTTTT. Translated: CASSEYRGGKLFF.

This clone was seen a handful of times. The J gene is TRBJ2-3, the V gene TRBV11-2; TRBD1 might be the D (6 bases). The CDR3 spans 16 residues. In germline, CDR1 is SGHAT, CDR2 FQNNGV. V was shortened by 1 base and J by 1 base, with 12 bases between the two germline ends. CDR3 nucleotides: TGTGCCAGCAGCTTAGCAGGGGCAGCTGGCACAGATACGCAGTATTTT. Translating gives CASSLAGAAGTDTQYF.

A few counts support this clone. The V gene is TRBV19, the J gene TRBJ1-2; possible D gene TRBD1, 5 bases. Germline CDR1 and CDR2: LNHDA and SQIVND (reference sequence). The CDR3 has 16 residues. The germline V and J ends were trimmed by 2 bases and 8 bases, with 21 bases remaining between them. CDR3: CASSIRFESPGGGYTF. Written as DNA, the CDR3 is TGTGCCAGTAGTATACGATTTGAATCGCCCGGGGGAGGCTACACCTTC.

This clone occurred once. The CDR3 is CASSLGSGGEKLFF. CDR3 DNA: TGTGCCAGCAGCTTAGGGAGTGGAGGGGAAAAACTGTTTTTT. The chain couples TRBV7-8 to TRBJ1-4; no clear D. The germline V gene has CDR1 SGHVS and CDR2 FQNEAQ. Trimming removed 1 base from V and 8 bases from J, with 11 bases in between. The CDR3 is 14 amino acids.

The chain links TRBV5-6 to TRBJ2-7, with D possibly being TRBD2 (6 bases). The length of the CDR3 is 13 residues. Germline assignment: CDR1 SGHDT and CDR2 YYEEEE. V lost 1 base, J lost 9 bases, and 14 bases lay in between. DNA of the CDR3: TGTGCCAGCAGCTTGAGGCCCCCCGGGGGGCAGTACTTC. It encodes CASSLRPPGGQYF. Combining the CDR3 with reference TRBV5-6 and TRBJ2-7 gives the whole variable domain DAGVTQSPTHLIKTRGQQVTLRCSPKSGHDTVSWYQQALGQGPQFIFQYYEEEERQRGNFPDRFSGHQFPNYSSELNVNALLLGDSALYLCASSLRPPGGQYFGPGTRLTVT.

The rearrangement joins TRBV13 to TRBJ2-7, with 7 bases identical to TRBD2. V lost 5 bases, J lost 5 bases, and 15 bases stayed unmatched. CDR3 length equals 16 residues. CDR1 is PRHDT and CDR2 is FYEKMQ in the germline V gene (reference sequence). This CDR3 reads CASSTRSGTTKDEQYF. The DNA for the CDR3 is TGTGCCAGCAGCACACGTTCTGGGACTACCAAAGACGAGCAGTACTTC.

This clone was observed a handful of times. The chain combines TRBV2 with TRBJ1-2; 8 bases match TRBD1. This CDR3 comprises 14 residues. V lost 1 base and J lost 7; bases outside the gene matches: 5. Germline V gene sequence: CDR1 SNHLY, CDR2 FYNNEI. CDR3 sequence: CASSEGGQAVGYTF. CDR3 in DNA: TGTGCCAGCAGTGAAGGGGGACAGGCTGTTGGCTACACCTTC.

V is TRBV6-5 and J is TRBJ2-4; 7 bases agree with TRBD1. The CDR3 length is 15 residues. J lost 3 bases, V lost 6 bases, and 8 bases had no gene match. The germline V gene encodes CDR1 MNHEY and CDR2 SVGAGI. The CDR3 region is CASSPSGQHKNIQYF. The CDR3 nucleotides read TGTGCCAGCAGCCCATCGGGACAGCACAAAAACATTCAGTACTTC.

The V call is TRBV9, the J call TRBJ1-2; D is unclear. Germline lookup yields CDR1 SGDLS and CDR2 YYNGEE. This CDR3 spans 11 amino acids. Trimming stripped 7 bases from V and 8 bases from J, with 12 bases between. As DNA, the CDR3 is TGTGCCAGCTACTCCAATGGGGGCTACACCTTC. Translated: CASYSNGGYTF.

The chain couples TRBV29-1 to TRBJ2-2; D unclear. CDR1 SQVTM and CDR2 ANQGSEA come from the germline V gene. Between the trimmed V and J ends, which lost 3 bases and 4 bases, there was a span of 6 bases. This CDR3 is 12 amino acids long. CDR3 sequence: CSVEAATGELFF. In DNA form, the CDR3 reads TGCAGCGTTGAGGCAGCCACCGGGGAGCTGTTTTTT.

The genes are TRBV10-3 and TRBJ2-3; D gene unclear. V was trimmed by 3 bases and J by 2 bases, leaving 15 bases between them. Per germline, CDR1 ENHRY and CDR2 SYGVKD. The CDR3 is 16 residues long. This CDR3 is CAISEGPTYYTDTQYF. CDR3 sequence (DNA): TGTGCCATCAGTGAAGGTCCGACATACTACACAGATACGCAGTATTTT.

The J gene is TRBJ1-2, the V gene TRBV9, with D perhaps matching TRBD1 (5 bases). The CDR3 extends over 13 amino acids. Trimming took 8 bases from V and 4 from J, leaving 15 bases between them. Germline CDR1 and CDR2: SGDLS and YYNGEE. The CDR3 nucleotides are TGTGCCAGGGGGGGGGAACCAAGCTATGGCTACACCTTC. It yields the protein CARGGEPSYGYTF.

The chain joins TRBV9 to TRBJ2-2; the match to TRBD2 covers 14 bases. The germline V gene has CDR1 SGDLS and CDR2 YYNGEE. V lost 4 bases and J lost 1; bases outside the gene matches: 6. The CDR3 has 18 residues. The CDR3 protein is CASSSGLAGAMNTGELFF. CDR3 DNA sequence: TGTGCCAGCAGCTCGGGACTAGCGGGGGCCATGAACACCGGGGAGCTGTTTTTT.

The chain joins TRBV11-2 to TRBJ1-2, with 8 bases that match TRBD1. The CDR3 spans 15 residues. V was pared by 3 bases and J by 1 base, with 4 bases of the junction left unmatched. The germline V gene encodes CDR1 SGHAT and CDR2 FQNNGV. CDR3 coding DNA: TGTGCCAGCAGCTTGGGACAGGTTGTTAACTATGGCTACACCTTC. Protein: CASSLGQVVNYGYTF.

This clone was detected once. The rearrangement uses TRBV7-2 and TRBJ2-2, with D hard to call. In germline, CDR1 is SGHTA, CDR2 FQGNSA. The CDR3 is 17 residues long. Trimming cost V 5 bases and J 7 bases, with 23 bases left between them. The DNA for the CDR3 is TGTGCCAGCAGCCCTAGGGCCCTAGGAGTGGGTATCGGGGAGCTGTTTTTT. Protein product: CASSPRALGVGIGELFF.

The chain carries TRBV9 and TRBJ1-5; weak D call: TRBD1 (5 bases). Deletions cut 3 bases from V and 1 base from J, with 8 bases between. Germline-derived CDR1 and CDR2 are SGDLS and YYNGEE. This CDR3 has 14 amino acids. Here the CDR3 reads CASSAGGSNQPQHF. The CDR3 nucleotides are TGTGCCAGCAGCGCGGGGGGGAGCAATCAGCCCCAGCATTTT. Complete variable domain (other parts from reference TRBV9 and TRBJ1-5): DSGVTQTPKHLITATGQRVTLRCSPRSGDLSVYWYQQSLDQGLQFLIQYYNGEERAKGNILERFSAQQFPDLHSELNLSSLELGDSALYFCASSAGGSNQPQHFGDGTRLSIL.

This clone has only a few counts. Here the CDR3 reads CASSLQRNSYNEQFF. The CDR3 DNA reads as TGTGCCAGCAGCTTACAGCGAAACTCCTACAATGAGCAGTTCTTC. The rearrangement joins TRBV7-3 to TRBJ2-1; D call uncertain. V was trimmed by 2 bases and J by 0 bases, leaving 8 bases between them. Germline loops: CDR1 SGHTA, CDR2 FQGTGA. The CDR3 is made up of 15 amino acids. The whole variable domain, remainder taken from reference TRBV7-3 and TRBJ2-1, is GAGVSQTPSNKVTEKGKYVELRCDPISGHTALYWYRQSLGQGPEFLIYFQGTGAADDSGLPNDRFFAVRPEGSVSTLKIQRTERGDSAVYLCASSLQRNSYNEQFFGPGTRLTVL.

This sequence joins TRBV15 and TRBJ1-5, with 7 positions matching TRBD1. J lost 4 bases, V lost 2 bases, and 5 bases had no gene match. The germline CDR1 and CDR2 sequences are LNHNV and YYDKDF (reference sequence). This CDR3 is 15 amino acids long. CDR3 sequence: CATSRSRTGNQPQHF. The CDR3 DNA reads as TGTGCCACCAGCAGATCCCGGACAGGAAATCAGCCCCAGCATTTT.

The V and J genes are TRBV11-2 and TRBJ2-1; 12 nucleotides agree with TRBD2. The V and J ends lost 6 bases and 15 bases, in that order; junction bases with no gene match: 12. CDR1 and CDR2 (germline): SGHAT, FQNNGV. The CDR3 has 14 residues. For the CDR3, the DNA is TGTGCCAGCAGTCGACTAGCGGGAGTTGGAGTACCGTTCTTC. It is translated as CASSRLAGVGVPFF. The whole variable domain, filled in from reference TRBV11-2 and TRBJ2-1, reads EAGVAQSPRYKIIEKRQSVAFWCNPISGHATLYWYQQILGQGPKLLIQFQNNGVVDDSQLPKDRFSAERLKGVDSTLKIQPAKLEDSAVYLCASSRLAGVGVPFFGPGTRLTVL.

This chain links TRBV11-2 with TRBJ2-3; D gene unclear. The CDR3 runs 11 residues. V was cut by 3 bases and J by 8 bases, with 6 bases left in between. Germline CDR1 reads SGHAT; CDR2 reads FQNNGV. CDR3 protein: CASSFGGTQYF. CDR3 nucleotides: TGTGCCAGCAGCTTCGGCGGTACGCAGTATTTT. Together with reference TRBV11-2 and TRBJ2-3, the CDR3 gives the full variable domain: EAGVAQSPRYKIIEKRQSVAFWCNPISGHATLYWYQQILGQGPKLLIQFQNNGVVDDSQLPKDRFSAERLKGVDSTLKIQPAKLEDSAVYLCASSFGGTQYFGPGTRLTVL.

This clone was seen a single time. A junction boundary mismatches the germline segment, possibly from a read error. V and J are TRBV6-5 and TRBJ2-2; 10 nucleotides match TRBD1. The germline V gene encodes CDR1 MNHEY and CDR2 SVGAGI. The CDR3 sequence is 15 residues long. DNA for the CDR3: TGTGCCAGCAGTCAAGGGACAGGGGATTGGGGGGGAGCTGTTTTT. Amino acids: CASSQGTGDWGGAVF.

This clone was observed once. V and J are TRBV18 and TRBJ2-1; 15 bases agree with TRBD2. J lost 7 bases, V lost 4 bases, and 5 bases had no gene match. This CDR3 is 16 amino acids long. Germline V gives CDR1 KGHSH, CDR2 LQKENI. The CDR3 region has the DNA TGTGCCAGCTCACGGACTAGCGGGAGGGCCCCGAATGAGCAGTTCTTC. This codes for CASSRTSGRAPNEQFF. The variable domain in full, with the rest retrieved from reference TRBV18 and TRBJ2-1, is NAGVMQNPRHLVRRRGQEARLRCSPMKGHSHVYWYRQLPEEGLKFMVYLQKENIIDESGMPKERFSAEFPKEGPSILRIQQVVRGDSAAYFCASSRTSGRAPNEQFFGPGTRLTVL.

The chain couples TRBV27 to TRBJ1-5; D possibly corresponds to TRBD1 (5 bases). Germline CDR1 reads MNHEY; CDR2 reads SMNVEV (reference sequence). The CDR3 consists of 14 residues. Trimming left V 6 bases short and J 1 base short, with 10 bases between. DNA of the CDR3: TGTGCCAGCAGGGGGGTGGCGAGCAATCAGCCCCAGCATTTT. The encoded protein is CASRGVASNQPQHF.